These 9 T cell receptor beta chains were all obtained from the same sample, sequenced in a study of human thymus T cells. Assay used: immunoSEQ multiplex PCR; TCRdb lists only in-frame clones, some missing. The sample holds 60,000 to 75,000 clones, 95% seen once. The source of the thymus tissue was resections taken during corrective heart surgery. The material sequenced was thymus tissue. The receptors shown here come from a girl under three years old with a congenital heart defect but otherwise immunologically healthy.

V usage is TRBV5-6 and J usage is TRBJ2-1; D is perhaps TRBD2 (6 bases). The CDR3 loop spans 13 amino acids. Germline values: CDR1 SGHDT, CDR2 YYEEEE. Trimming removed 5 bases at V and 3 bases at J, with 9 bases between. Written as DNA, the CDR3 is TGTGCCAGCAGGACTAGGGGCTACAATGAGCAGTTCTTC. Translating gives CASRTRGYNEQFF.

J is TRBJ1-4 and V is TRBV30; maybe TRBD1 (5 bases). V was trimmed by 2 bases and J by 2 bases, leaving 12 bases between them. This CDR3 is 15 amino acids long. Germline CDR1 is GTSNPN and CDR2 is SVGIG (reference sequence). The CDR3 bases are TGTGCCTGGAGTACGCGGGGGACGACTAATGAAAAACTGTTTTTT. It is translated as CAWSTRGTTNEKLFF.

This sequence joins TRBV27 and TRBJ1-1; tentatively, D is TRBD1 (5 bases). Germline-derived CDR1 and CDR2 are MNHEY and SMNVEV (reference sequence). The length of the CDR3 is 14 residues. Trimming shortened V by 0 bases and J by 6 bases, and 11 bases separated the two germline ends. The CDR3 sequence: CASSLSPGLPEAFF. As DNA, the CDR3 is TGTGCCAGCAGTTTATCCCCAGGGCTACCTGAAGCTTTCTTT.

The CDR3 coding sequence is TGTGCCAGCAGCTTGAGGGGTGGCGGCACCTTGAACACTGAAGCTTTCTTT. Translation: CASSLRGGGTLNTEAFF. The chain is built from TRBV5-8 and TRBJ1-1; D might be TRBD1 (5 bases). The germline V gene has CDR1 SGHTS and CDR2 YDEGEE. Trimming removed 1 base at V and 0 bases at J, with 16 bases between. This CDR3 is built from 17 residues.

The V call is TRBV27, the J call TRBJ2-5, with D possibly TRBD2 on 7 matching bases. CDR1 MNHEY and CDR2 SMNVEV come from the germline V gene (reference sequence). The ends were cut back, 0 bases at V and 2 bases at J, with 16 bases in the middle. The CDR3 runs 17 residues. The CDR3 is CASSLSGATSRQETQYF. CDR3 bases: TGTGCCAGCAGTTTATCGGGGGCGACTAGCCGGCAAGAGACCCAGTACTTC.

Here the CDR3 reads CSLRGLDTIYF. CDR3 nucleotide sequence: TGCAGTCTTAGGGGGCTGGACACCATATATTTT. V usage is TRBV20-1 and J usage is TRBJ1-3; 7 bases align to TRBD1. V was pared by 8 bases and J by 8 bases, with 6 bases of the junction left unmatched. The germline gives CDR1 DFQATT, CDR2 SNEGSKA (reference sequence). This CDR3 is built from 11 residues.

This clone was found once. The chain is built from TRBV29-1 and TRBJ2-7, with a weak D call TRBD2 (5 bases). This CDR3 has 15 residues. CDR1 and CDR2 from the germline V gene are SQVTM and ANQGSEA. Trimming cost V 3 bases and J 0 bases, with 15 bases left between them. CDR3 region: CSVDDDYEYSYEQYF. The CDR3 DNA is TGCAGCGTTGATGATGACTACGAGTACTCCTACGAGCAGTACTTC.

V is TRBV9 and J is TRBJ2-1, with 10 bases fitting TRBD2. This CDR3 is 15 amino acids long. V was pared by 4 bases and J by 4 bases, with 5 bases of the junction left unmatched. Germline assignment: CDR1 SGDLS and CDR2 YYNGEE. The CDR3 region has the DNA TGTGCCAGCAGCCCAGGGACTAGCGCTTACAATGAGCAGTTCTTC. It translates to CASSPGTSAYNEQFF.

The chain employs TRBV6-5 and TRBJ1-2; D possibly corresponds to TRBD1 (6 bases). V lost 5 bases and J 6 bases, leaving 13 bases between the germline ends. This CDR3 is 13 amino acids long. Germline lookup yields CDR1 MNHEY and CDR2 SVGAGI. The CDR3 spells CASSRRGADGYTF. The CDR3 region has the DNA TGTGCCAGCAGTCGACGGGGGGCGGATGGCTACACCTTC.